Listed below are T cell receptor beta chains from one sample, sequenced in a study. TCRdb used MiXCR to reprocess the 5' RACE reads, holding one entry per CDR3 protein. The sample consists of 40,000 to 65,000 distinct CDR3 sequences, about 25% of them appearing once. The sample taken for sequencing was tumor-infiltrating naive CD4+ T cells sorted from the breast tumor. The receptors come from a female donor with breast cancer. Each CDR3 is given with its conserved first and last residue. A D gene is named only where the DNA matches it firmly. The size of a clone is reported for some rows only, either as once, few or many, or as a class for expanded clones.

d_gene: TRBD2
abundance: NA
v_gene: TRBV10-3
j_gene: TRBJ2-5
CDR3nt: TGTGCCGGGGGGGGGAACCAAGAGACCCAGTACTTC
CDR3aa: CAGGGNQETQYF

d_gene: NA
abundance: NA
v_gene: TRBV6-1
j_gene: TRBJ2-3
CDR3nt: TGTGCCAGCAGTGAAGCAGATACGCAGTATTTT
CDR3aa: CASSEADTQYF

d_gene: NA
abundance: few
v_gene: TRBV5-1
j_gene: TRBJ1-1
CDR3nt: TGCGCCAGCAGCGGCACCGGACAGTCTTACGTGACTTTCTTT
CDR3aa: CASSGTGQSYVTFF

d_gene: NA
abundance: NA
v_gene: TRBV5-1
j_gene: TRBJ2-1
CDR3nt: TGCGCCAGCAGCTTGGCGCAGCGAGGCGATGAGCAGTTCTTC
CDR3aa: CASSLAQRGDEQFF

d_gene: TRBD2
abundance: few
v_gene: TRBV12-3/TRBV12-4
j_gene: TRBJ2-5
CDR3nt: TGTGCCACCGGACGGGAGGAAGAGACCCAGTACTTC
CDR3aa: CATGREEETQYF

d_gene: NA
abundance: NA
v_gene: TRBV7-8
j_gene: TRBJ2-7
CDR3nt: TGTGCCAGCAGCTTGGGGGTACGAAGTGGAGCCTACGAGCAGTACTTC
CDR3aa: CASSLGVRSGAYEQYF

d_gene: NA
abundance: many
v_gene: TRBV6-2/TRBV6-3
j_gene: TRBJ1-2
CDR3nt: TGTGCCAGCATCGACGGGGTAGGGAACTATGGCTACACCTTC
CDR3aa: CASIDGVGNYGYTF

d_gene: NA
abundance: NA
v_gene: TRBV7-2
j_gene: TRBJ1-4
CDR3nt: TGTGCCAGCACCCTTAGAGGCACCTCGGAAAAACTGTTTTTT
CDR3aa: CASTLRGTSEKLFF

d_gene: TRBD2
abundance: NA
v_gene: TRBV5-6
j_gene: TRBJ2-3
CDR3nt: TGTGCCAGCAGCTTGGTAGTCTCGAGCGGGAGATCCACAGATACGCAGTATTTT
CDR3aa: CASSLVVSSGRSTDTQYF

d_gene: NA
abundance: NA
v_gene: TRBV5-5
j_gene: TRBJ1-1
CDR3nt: TGTGCCAGCAGCTTCGGAGGGGCGACTGAAGCTTTCTTT
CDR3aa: CASSFGGATEAFF

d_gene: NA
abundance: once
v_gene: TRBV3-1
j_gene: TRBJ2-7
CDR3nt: TGTGCCAGCAGACTTCGGACGGCTGGCGAGCAGTACTTC
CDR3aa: CASRLRTAGEQYF

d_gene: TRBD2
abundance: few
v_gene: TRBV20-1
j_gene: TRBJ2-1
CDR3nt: TGCAGTGCTAGAGATTATAGCGGGACTTCCTACAATGAGCAGTTCTTC
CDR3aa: CSARDYSGTSYNEQFF

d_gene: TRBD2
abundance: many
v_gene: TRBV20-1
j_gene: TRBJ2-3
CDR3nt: TGCAGTGCCGACCCTAGCGGGAGAACAGATACGCAGTATTTT
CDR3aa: CSADPSGRTDTQYF

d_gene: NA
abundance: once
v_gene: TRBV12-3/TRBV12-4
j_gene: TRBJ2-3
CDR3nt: TGTGCCAGCAGTTTAGAACTCGGCACAGATACGCAGTATTTT
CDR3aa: CASSLELGTDTQYF

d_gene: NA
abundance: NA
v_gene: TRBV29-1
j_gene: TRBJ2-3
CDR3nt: TGCAGCGTTAAAAAGGGCACAGATACGCAGTATTTT
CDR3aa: CSVKKGTDTQYF

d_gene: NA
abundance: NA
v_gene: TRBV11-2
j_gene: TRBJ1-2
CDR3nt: TGTGCCAGCAGCAGAGGGGGTTTCTATGGCTACACCTTC
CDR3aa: CASSRGGFYGYTF

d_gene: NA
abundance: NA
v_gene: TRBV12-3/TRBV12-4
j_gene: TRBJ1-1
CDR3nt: TGTGCCAGCAGTTTAGCCAGGGACTCTGAAGCTTTCTTT
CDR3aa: CASSLARDSEAFF

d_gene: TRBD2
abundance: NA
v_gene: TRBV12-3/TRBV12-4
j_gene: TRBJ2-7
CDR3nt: TGTGCCAGCAGTTTTTTCGCAGCTAGCGGGAGAGAGCAGTACTTC
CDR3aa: CASSFFAASGREQYF

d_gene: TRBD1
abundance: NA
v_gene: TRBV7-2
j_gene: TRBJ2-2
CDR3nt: TGTGCCAGCAGCCGTTCGGGACAGGCCACCGGGGAGCTGTTTTTT
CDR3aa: CASSRSGQATGELFF

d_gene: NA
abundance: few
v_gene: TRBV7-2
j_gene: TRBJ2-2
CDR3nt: TGTGCCAGCAGCTCTTCGGGGAACGGGGAGCTGTTTTTT
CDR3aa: CASSSSGNGELFF

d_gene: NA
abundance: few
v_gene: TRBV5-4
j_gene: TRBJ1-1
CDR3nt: TGTGCCAGCAGCTACGGCGGGCAGTTGAACACTGAAGCTTTCTTT
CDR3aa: CASSYGGQLNTEAFF

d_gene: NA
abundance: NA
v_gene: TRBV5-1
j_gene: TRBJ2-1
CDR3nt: TGCGCCAGCAGCTTGGCGACAGTCTCTGAGCAGTTCTTC
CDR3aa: CASSLATVSEQFF

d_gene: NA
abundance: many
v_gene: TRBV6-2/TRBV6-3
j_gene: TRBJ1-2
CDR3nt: TGTGCCAGCAGTTCCCTGGGAGTCCTCCTGGGGGGCTACACCTTC
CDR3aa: CASSSLGVLLGGYTF

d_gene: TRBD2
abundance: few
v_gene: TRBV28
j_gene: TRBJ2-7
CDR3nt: TGTGCCAGCAGTTTCCCCGGGACTAGCGCCCACGAGCAGTACTTC
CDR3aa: CASSFPGTSAHEQYF

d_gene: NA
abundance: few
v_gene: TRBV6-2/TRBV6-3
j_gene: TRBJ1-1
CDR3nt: TGTGCCAGCGGGAGGTTACCTTTCTTT
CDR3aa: CASGRLPFF

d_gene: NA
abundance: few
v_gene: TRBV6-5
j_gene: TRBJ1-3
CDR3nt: TGTGCCAGCAGTTATGGGGGCTCTGGAAACACCATATATTTT
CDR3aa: CASSYGGSGNTIYF

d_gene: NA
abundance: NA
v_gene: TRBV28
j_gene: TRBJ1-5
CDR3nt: TGTGCCGACGGGGAGACATCGGATCAGCCCCAGCATTTT
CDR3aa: CADGETSDQPQHF

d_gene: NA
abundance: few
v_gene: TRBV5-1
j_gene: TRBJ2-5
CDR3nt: TGCGCCAGCAACGATGGGACGGTTCAAGAGACCCAGTACTTC
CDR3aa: CASNDGTVQETQYF

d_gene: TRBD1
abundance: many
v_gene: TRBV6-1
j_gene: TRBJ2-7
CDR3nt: TGTGCCAGCACCGGGACCAGGGGGAAGTACGAGCAGTACTTC
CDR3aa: CASTGTRGKYEQYF

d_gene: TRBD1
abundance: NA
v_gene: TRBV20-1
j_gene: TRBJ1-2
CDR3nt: TGCAGTGCTAGAGATGTCGGGACAGCTCTCTACACCTTC
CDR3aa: CSARDVGTALYTF

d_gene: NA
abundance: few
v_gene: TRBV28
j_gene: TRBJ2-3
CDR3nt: TGTGCCAGCAGTTTCATGGGGCGAGGTTATACGCAGTATTTT
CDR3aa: CASSFMGRGYTQYF